One and the same sample provided the 15 T cell receptor beta chains below, sequenced in a study of blood T cells in healthy people across ages. PCR was performed a second time for about 7 to 11 cycles using a sample-barcoded 5' primer and a J-beta primer mix. TCRdb processed the 5' RACE reads anew with MiXCR; each CDR3 protein has one entry. The sample includes roughly 800,000 distinct CDR3 sequences, 35% to 40% of them seen just once. Material: blood. These TCRs come from a man between 18 and 29 years old in good health.

The chain joins TRBV7-6 to TRBJ1-5; a weak D match, TRBD1 (5 bases). V shed 1 base and J shed 7 bases, with 14 bases lying between them. Germline values: CDR1 SGHVS, CDR2 FNYEAQ. The CDR3 extends over 15 amino acids. The CDR3 reads CASSLGQGVGQPQHF. CDR3 nucleotides: TGTGCCAGCAGCTTAGGGCAGGGCGTCGGGCAGCCCCAGCATTTT.

J is TRBJ1-5 and V is TRBV10-3, with 10 bases aligning to TRBD1. The CDR3 length is 14 residues. Losses at the gene ends were 4 bases for V and 5 bases for J; bases not matched to a gene: 2. Germline CDR1 ENHRY, CDR2 SYGVKD. This CDR3 is CAISGDRGHQPQHF. CDR3 DNA: TGTGCCATCAGTGGGGACAGGGGACATCAGCCCCAGCATTTT.

The chain links TRBV20-1 to TRBJ1-1; D is unclear. V was trimmed by 3 bases and J by 1 base, leaving 9 bases between them. CDR3 length equals 13 residues. Germline lookup yields CDR1 DFQATT and CDR2 SNEGSKA (reference sequence). The CDR3 reads CSASKDPNTEAFF. The CDR3 DNA sequence: TGCAGTGCTAGCAAGGACCCGAACACTGAAGCTTTCTTT.

V gene TRBV24-1 combines with J gene TRBJ2-3; D is ambiguous. V was clipped by 6 bases and J by 0 bases, with 15 bases between them. Germline V gives CDR1 KGHDR, CDR2 SFDVKD. The CDR3 totals 16 residues. The CDR3 nucleotides are TGTGCCACCAGTTCCGAGGACGGATCAAGCACAGATACGCAGTATTTT. Amino acids: CATSSEDGSSTDTQYF.

This clonotype was found a few times. The chain is built from TRBV20-1 and TRBJ1-1; 11 positions match TRBD1. V dropped 1 base and J dropped 3; count of bases not matched to a gene: 7. Germline V lookup: CDR1 DFQATT, CDR2 SNEGSKA (reference sequence). There are 16 residues in the CDR3. The DNA of the CDR3 is TGCAGTGCTAGAGTTTACGGACAGGGGGCTGACACTGAAGCTTTCTTT. It specifies CSARVYGQGADTEAFF.

The chain combines TRBV4-1 with TRBJ1-2, with D perhaps matching TRBD1 (6 bases). The ends were cut back, 4 bases at V and 8 bases at J, with 20 bases in the middle. CDR3 length equals 15 residues. Germline V lookup: CDR1 MGHRA, CDR2 YSYEKL. The CDR3 region is CASSPLAWGARGYTF. The DNA for the CDR3 is TGCGCCAGCAGCCCCCTAGCGTGGGGGGCGCGAGGCTACACCTTC.

With regard to this clonotype: A much larger clonotype is one base distant, so this may be a read error. The chain has TRBV27 and TRBJ2-7; the match to TRBD1 covers 11 bases. CDR3 length equals 15 residues. Looked up from germline, CDR1 is MNHEY and CDR2 is SMNVEV (reference sequence). V gave up 7 bases and J gave up 7 bases; unmatched junction bases: 12. The CDR3 protein is CASKRTGGFGNEQYF. CDR3 in DNA: TGTGCCAGCAAAAGGACAGGGGGCTTTGGCAATGAGCAGTACTTC.

The chain uses TRBV5-5 and TRBJ1-4; D call uncertain. Germline loops: CDR1 SGHKS, CDR2 YYEKEE (reference sequence). The CDR3 loop spans 13 amino acids. Trimming stripped 3 bases from V and 7 bases from J, with 10 bases between. Here the CDR3 reads CASSSLIGEKLFF. As DNA, the CDR3 is TGTGCCAGCAGCTCCCTTATCGGTGAAAAACTGTTTTTT.

CDR3 amino acids: CSARAKRRTGNNSPLHF. CDR3 in DNA: TGCAGTGCTAGAGCTAAGAGGAGGACAGGGAATAATTCACCCCTCCACTTT. The chain recombines TRBV20-1 with TRBJ1-6; TRBD1 matches at 8 bases. Germline CDR1 and CDR2: DFQATT and SNEGSKA (reference sequence). With 1 base clipped from V and 5 bases from J, the junction kept 10 bases outside the gene matches. This CDR3 contains 17 residues.

This clonotype was seen repeatedly, ten times or more. The chain has TRBV6-2 or TRBV6-3 and TRBJ2-7; D gene unclear. This CDR3 comprises 12 residues. Germline lookup yields CDR1 MNHEY and CDR2 SVGEGT. Trimming left V 5 bases short and J 3 bases short, with 8 bases between. The CDR3 protein is CASSTLGYEQYF. In DNA, the CDR3 is TGTGCCAGCAGTACCCTTGGCTACGAGCAGTACTTC.

The CDR3 loop is CASSLAGRHQPQHF. CDR3 DNA sequence: TGCGCCAGCAGCTTGGCAGGACGGCATCAGCCCCAGCATTTT. The chain carries TRBV5-1 and TRBJ1-5; no reliable D call. The V gene lost 0 bases and the J gene lost 5 bases, with 9 bases spanning the gap. This CDR3 is 14 amino acids long. Germline CDR1 and CDR2: SGHRS and YFSETQ.

This clonotype was detected a few times. The chain uses TRBV6-6 and TRBJ1-1; TRBD1 aligns across 7 bases. The V and J ends lost 2 bases and 2 bases, in that order; junction bases with no gene match: 5. The CDR3 has 15 residues. The germline gives CDR1 MNHNY, CDR2 SVGAGI (reference sequence). The chain's CDR3 is CASSYPGQTNTEAFF. As DNA, the CDR3 is TGTGCCAGCAGTTACCCGGGACAGACTAACACTGAAGCTTTCTTT.

This clonotype was counted only a few times. The chain uses TRBV2 and TRBJ2-1; D possibly corresponds to TRBD1 (5 bases). CDR3 length equals 14 residues. Trimming removed 6 bases at V and 8 bases at J, with 17 bases between. Germline V gives CDR1 SNHLY, CDR2 FYNNEI. The DNA of the CDR3 is TGTGCCAGCAGCCAACACCAGGGCAGTGATGAGCAGTTCTTC. Translation gives CASSQHQGSDEQFF.

The chain is built from TRBV20-1 and TRBJ2-3, with D unresolved. Trimming cost V 6 bases and J 3 bases, with 13 bases left between them. Germline-derived CDR1 and CDR2 are DFQATT and SNEGSKA (reference sequence). The CDR3 spans 13 residues. Written as DNA, the CDR3 is TGCAGTGCCTCGGCCGCGGCAACAGATACGCAGTATTTT. It translates to CSASAAATDTQYF.

A remark on this clonotype: A much more abundant neighbour one base away suggests this may be a read error. The chain uses TRBV10-3 and TRBJ2-3; 7 bases fit TRBD2. This CDR3 spans 15 amino acids. J was trimmed by 3 bases and V by 2 bases; bases with no gene match: 5. Germline lookup yields CDR1 ENHRY and CDR2 SYGVKD. The CDR3 sequence: CAISEAGEFTDTQYF. CDR3 nucleotides: TGTGCCATCAGTGAGGCGGGGGAGTTTACAGATACGCAGTATTTT.